A selection of T cell receptor beta chains follows, all from one sample in a study of blood T cell repertoires in COVID-19. Using immunoSEQ multiplex PCR, the repertoire was profiled, and TCRdb retains in-frame clones only, with some absent. The sample lists under 200,000 clones; 80% were seen once. The sequenced sample was PBMCs or T cells enriched from blood (not recorded which). These receptors were collected from a woman aged 60-70 years who had recovered from COVID-19. CDR3s include the opening cysteine and the closing phenylalanine or tryptophan. Each record gives: V gene, J gene, clone size, D gene, CDR3 DNA, CDR3 protein. A D gene is named only where the DNA matches it firmly. Part of the rows lack a size; the others show once, few, many or a class for expanded clones.

V: TRBV2; J: TRBJ2-7; size: NA; D: TRBD2; DNA: TGTGCCAGCAGACATGGGACTAGCGGGGGAAATTTTGCGTACGAGCAGTACTTC; CDR3: CASRHGTSGGNFAYEQYF
V: TRBV24-1; J: TRBJ2-3; size: few; D: NA; DNA: TGTGCCACCAGTGATTCAGACACAGATACGCAGTATTTT; CDR3: CATSDSDTDTQYF
V: TRBV19; J: TRBJ1-4; size: few; D: NA; DNA: TGTGCCAGTAGTATCTTGGCCCGGGGGACCTCAACTAATGAAAAACTGTTTTTT; CDR3: CASSILARGTSTNEKLFF
V: TRBV5-8; J: TRBJ2-1; size: NA; D: TRBD2; DNA: TGTGCCAGCGGAGGCTGGGGAGGGTTGAATGAGCAGTTCTTC; CDR3: CASGGWGGLNEQFF
V: TRBV7-9; J: TRBJ2-1; size: NA; D: TRBD1; DNA: TGTGCCAGCAGCGAAATACCGGGACAGCAAGACAATGAGCAGTTCTTC; CDR3: CASSEIPGQQDNEQFF
V: TRBV3-1/TRBV3-2; J: TRBJ1-3; size: NA; D: NA; DNA: TGTGCCAGCAGCCCGGACAGCGCTGGAAACACCATATATTTT; CDR3: CASSPDSAGNTIYF
V: TRBV19; J: TRBJ1-1; size: NA; D: TRBD1; DNA: TGTGCCAGTAGAACAGGGGACAGGGGTTCTTTCGCTGAAGCTTTCTTT; CDR3: CASRTGDRGSFAEAFF
V: TRBV29-1; J: TRBJ1-2; size: NA; D: TRBD1; DNA: TGCAGCGTTGAAGATGTGGACAGGGGCTATGGCTACACCTTC; CDR3: CSVEDVDRGYGYTF
V: TRBV14; J: TRBJ1-6; size: once; D: NA; DNA: TGTGCCAGCAGCAATTCAGGGTTAGGATCACCCCTCCACTTT; CDR3: CASSNSGLGSPLHF
V: TRBV15; J: TRBJ2-7; size: NA; D: NA; DNA: TGTGCCACCAGACAGAGTCCCGCCTACGAGCAGTACTTC; CDR3: CATRQSPAYEQYF
V: TRBV6-5; J: TRBJ1-6; size: NA; D: TRBD1; DNA: TGTGCCAGCAGTTATACAGGGGCTGTAGATTCACCCCTCCACTTT; CDR3: CASSYTGAVDSPLHF
V: TRBV15; J: TRBJ1-3; size: few; D: NA; DNA: TGTGCCACCAGCAGAGATAACAGGGCTGGAAACACCATATATTTT; CDR3: CATSRDNRAGNTIYF
V: TRBV5-6; J: TRBJ2-7; size: NA; D: TRBD1; DNA: TGTGCCAGCAGCGGCCCGGACAGGGGAATACCCTACGAGCAGTACTTC; CDR3: CASSGPDRGIPYEQYF
V: TRBV10-3; J: TRBJ1-1; size: NA; D: TRBD1; DNA: TGTGCCATCAGTGAGGTTGGGACAGGGGTGACTGAAGCTTTCTTT; CDR3: CAISEVGTGVTEAFF